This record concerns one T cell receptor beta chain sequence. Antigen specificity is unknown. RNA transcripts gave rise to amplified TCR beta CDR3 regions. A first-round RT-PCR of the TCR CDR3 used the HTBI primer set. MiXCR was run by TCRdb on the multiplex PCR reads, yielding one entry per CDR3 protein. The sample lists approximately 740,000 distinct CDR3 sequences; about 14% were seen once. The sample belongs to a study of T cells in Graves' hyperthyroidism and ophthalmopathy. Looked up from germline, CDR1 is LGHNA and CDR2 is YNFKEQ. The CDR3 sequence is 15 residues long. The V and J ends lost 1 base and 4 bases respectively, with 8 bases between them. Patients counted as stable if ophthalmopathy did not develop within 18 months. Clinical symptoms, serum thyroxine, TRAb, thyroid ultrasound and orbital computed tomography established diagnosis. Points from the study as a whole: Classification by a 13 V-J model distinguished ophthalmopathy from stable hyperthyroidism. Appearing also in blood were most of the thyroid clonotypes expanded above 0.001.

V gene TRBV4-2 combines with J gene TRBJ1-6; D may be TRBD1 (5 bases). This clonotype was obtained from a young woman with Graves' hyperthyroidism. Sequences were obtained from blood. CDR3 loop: CASSQVRGYNSPLHF. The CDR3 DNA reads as TGTGCCAGCAGCCAAGTTCGGGGGTATAATTCACCCCTCCACTTT.